The T cell receptor (beta chain) under discussion was sequenced for a study of CD8+CD57+ T cells in acquired aplastic anemia. Overall study results and limits: Patients and controls had in common fewer than 30 CD8+ CDR3 sequences.

Selection for sequencing was limited to patients who had shown CD8+CD57+ cell expansion by flow cytometry. There are a few counts of this clonotype. Its target is unknown. It was genomic DNA that served as the template for profiling TCR beta VDJ and CDR3. TCRdb analysed the reads with MiXCR anew, one entry per CDR3 protein. Counted here are about 160,000 distinct CDR3 sequences, 71% occurring once; the ten biggest clones make up about 50%. Per the germline V gene, CDR1 is MDHEN and CDR2 is SYDVKM. The CDR3 totals 13 residues. Trimming pared 5 bases from V and 6 bases from J, leaving 8 bases between. Sequencing was performed on sorted CD4+, CD8+, or CD8+CD57+ T cells (not recorded which) from PBMCs. This clonotype was sampled from a human donor with aplastic anemia. The rearrangement uses TRBV28 and TRBJ1-6; D uncertain. CDR3 sequence (DNA): TGTGCCAGCAGTCTCACGTTTAATTCACCCCTCCACTTT. It encodes CASSLTFNSPLHF.